These T cell receptor beta chains were read from a single sample in a study of beta chain features in type 1 diabetes. TCRdb keeps only in-frame clones here, not all; method: immunoSEQ multiplex PCR. This sample has 970,000 or so clones, with roughly 15% found just once. Sequencing was performed on naive CD4+ T cells from blood. Receptors originate from a woman in her late teens or twenties in good health. Both conserved end residues are part of each CDR3. The order of the fields is D gene, V gene, clone size, J gene, CDR3 DNA, CDR3 protein. D genes are given only for firm matches. A row's size may be missing; if present it is once, few, many or a size class.

d_call: TRBD1
v_call: TRBV5-1
clone_size: few
j_call: TRBJ1-2
cdr3_nt: TGCGCCAGCAGCTTGGCCCCAGGGGGCGTTGGCTACACCTTC
cdr3_aa: CASSLAPGGVGYTF

d_call: NA
v_call: TRBV27
clone_size: NA
j_call: TRBJ1-1
cdr3_nt: TGTGCCAGCAGTTTAGCGGGAATGAACACTGAAGCTTTCTTT
cdr3_aa: CASSLAGMNTEAFF

d_call: NA
v_call: TRBV12-5
clone_size: NA
j_call: TRBJ2-5
cdr3_nt: TGTGCTAGTGGAAGGGGGAGTTACGGTGAGACCCAGTACTTC
cdr3_aa: CASGRGSYGETQYF

d_call: NA
v_call: TRBV7-9
clone_size: NA
j_call: TRBJ2-7
cdr3_nt: TGTGCCAGCAGCTATACAACCCACGAGCAGTACTTC
cdr3_aa: CASSYTTHEQYF

d_call: NA
v_call: TRBV7-2
clone_size: few
j_call: TRBJ2-3
cdr3_nt: TGTGCCAGCAGCTTAGGGCAAAGCACAGATACGCAGTATTTT
cdr3_aa: CASSLGQSTDTQYF

d_call: TRBD2
v_call: TRBV18
clone_size: NA
j_call: TRBJ2-5
cdr3_nt: TGTGCCAGCTCACCAGTGGCTAGCGGGGGCCTGTACCAAGAGACCCAGTACTTC
cdr3_aa: CASSPVASGGLYQETQYF

d_call: TRBD2
v_call: TRBV7-2
clone_size: NA
j_call: TRBJ2-2
cdr3_nt: TGTGCCAGCAGCTTAATTGCTAGCGGGAGCTGGACCGGGGAGCTGTTTTTT
cdr3_aa: CASSLIASGSWTGELFF

d_call: TRBD1
v_call: TRBV28
clone_size: NA
j_call: TRBJ2-1
cdr3_nt: TGTGCCAGCAGCCAGGGGGCCGGGACAGGGAACAATGAGCAGTTCTTC
cdr3_aa: CASSQGAGTGNNEQFF

d_call: TRBD1
v_call: TRBV5-4
clone_size: few
j_call: TRBJ2-5
cdr3_nt: TGTGCCAGCAGCTTCGCGGGACAGGGGGTAGAGACCCAGTACTTC
cdr3_aa: CASSFAGQGVETQYF

d_call: NA
v_call: TRBV18
clone_size: few
j_call: TRBJ2-2
cdr3_nt: TGTGCCAGCTCACCACCCTGGGGGAACACCGGGGAGCTGTTTTTT
cdr3_aa: CASSPPWGNTGELFF

d_call: TRBD1
v_call: TRBV10-3
clone_size: NA
j_call: TRBJ1-2
cdr3_nt: TGTGCCATCAGTGAGAAAAACCCGGGACAGGGGGTATGGGGCTACACCTTC
cdr3_aa: CAISEKNPGQGVWGYTF

d_call: TRBD2
v_call: TRBV28
clone_size: NA
j_call: TRBJ2-2
cdr3_nt: TGTGCCAGCAGGGCGGGAGGGGCGAACACCGGGGAGCTGTTTTTT
cdr3_aa: CASRAGGANTGELFF

d_call: NA
v_call: TRBV28
clone_size: NA
j_call: TRBJ2-5
cdr3_nt: TGTGCCAGCAGAGGACTGGGACTGCTCCAAGAGACCCAGTACTTC
cdr3_aa: CASRGLGLLQETQYF

d_call: NA
v_call: TRBV7-2
clone_size: few
j_call: TRBJ2-5
cdr3_nt: TGTGCCAGCAGCTTCTACACTCAAGAGACCCAGTACTTC
cdr3_aa: CASSFYTQETQYF